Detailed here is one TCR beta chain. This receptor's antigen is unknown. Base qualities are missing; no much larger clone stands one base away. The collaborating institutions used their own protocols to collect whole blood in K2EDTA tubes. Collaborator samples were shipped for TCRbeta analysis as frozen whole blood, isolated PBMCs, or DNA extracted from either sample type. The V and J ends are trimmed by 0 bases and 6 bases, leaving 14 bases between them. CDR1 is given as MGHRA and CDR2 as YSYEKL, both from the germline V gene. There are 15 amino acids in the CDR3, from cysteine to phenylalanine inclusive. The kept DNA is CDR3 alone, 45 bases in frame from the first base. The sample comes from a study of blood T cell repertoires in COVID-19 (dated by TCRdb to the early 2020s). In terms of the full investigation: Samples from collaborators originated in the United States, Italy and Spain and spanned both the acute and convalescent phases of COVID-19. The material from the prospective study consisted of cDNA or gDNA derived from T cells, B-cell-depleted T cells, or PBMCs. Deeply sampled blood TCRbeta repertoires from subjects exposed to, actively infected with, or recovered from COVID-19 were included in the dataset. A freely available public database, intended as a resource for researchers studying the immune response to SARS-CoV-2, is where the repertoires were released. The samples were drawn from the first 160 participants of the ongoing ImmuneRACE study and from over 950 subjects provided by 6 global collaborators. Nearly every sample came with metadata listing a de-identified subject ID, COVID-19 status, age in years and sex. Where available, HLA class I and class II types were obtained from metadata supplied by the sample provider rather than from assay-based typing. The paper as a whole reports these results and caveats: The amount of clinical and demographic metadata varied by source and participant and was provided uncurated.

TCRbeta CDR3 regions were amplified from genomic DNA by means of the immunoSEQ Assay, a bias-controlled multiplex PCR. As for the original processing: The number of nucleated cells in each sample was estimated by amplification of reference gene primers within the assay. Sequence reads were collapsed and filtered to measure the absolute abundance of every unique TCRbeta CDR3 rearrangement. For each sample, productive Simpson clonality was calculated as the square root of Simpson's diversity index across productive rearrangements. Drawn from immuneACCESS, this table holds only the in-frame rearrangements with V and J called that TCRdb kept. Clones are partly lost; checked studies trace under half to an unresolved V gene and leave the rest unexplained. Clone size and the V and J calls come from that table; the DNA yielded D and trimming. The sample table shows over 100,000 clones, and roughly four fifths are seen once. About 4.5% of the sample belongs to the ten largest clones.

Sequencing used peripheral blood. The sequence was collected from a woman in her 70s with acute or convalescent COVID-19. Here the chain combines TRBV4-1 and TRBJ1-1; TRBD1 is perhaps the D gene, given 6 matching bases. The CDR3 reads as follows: CASSQEGDIIPEAFF. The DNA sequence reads TGCGCCAGCAGCCAAGAAGGGGACATCATCCCTGAAGCTTTCTTT.